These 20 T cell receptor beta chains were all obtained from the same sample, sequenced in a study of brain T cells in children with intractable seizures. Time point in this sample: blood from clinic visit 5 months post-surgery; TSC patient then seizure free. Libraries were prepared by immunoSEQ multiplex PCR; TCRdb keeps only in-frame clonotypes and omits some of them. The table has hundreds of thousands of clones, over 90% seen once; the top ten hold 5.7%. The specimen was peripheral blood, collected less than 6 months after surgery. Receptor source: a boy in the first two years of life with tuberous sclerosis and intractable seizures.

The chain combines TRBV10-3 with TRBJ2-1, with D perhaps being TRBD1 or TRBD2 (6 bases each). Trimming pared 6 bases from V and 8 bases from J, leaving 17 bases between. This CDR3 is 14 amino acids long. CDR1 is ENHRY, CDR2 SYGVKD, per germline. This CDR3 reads CAISRMSRGDEQFF. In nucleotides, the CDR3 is TGTGCCATCAGCCGGATGTCTAGGGGGGATGAGCAGTTCTTC.

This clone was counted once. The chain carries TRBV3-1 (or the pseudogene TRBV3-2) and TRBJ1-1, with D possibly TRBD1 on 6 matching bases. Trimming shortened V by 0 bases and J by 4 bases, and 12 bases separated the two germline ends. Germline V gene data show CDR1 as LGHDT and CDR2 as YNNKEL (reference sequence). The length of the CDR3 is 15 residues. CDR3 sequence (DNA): TGTGCCAGCAGCCAAGAAGGGGGTAGGCTCACTGAAGCTTTCTTT. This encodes CASSQEGGRLTEAFF.

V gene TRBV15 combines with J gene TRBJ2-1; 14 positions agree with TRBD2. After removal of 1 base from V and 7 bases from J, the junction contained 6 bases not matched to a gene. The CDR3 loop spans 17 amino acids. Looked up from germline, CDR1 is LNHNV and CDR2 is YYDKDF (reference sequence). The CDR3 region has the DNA TGTGCCACCAGCAGAGCTGGACTAGCGGGGGGATTGAATGAGCAGTTCTTC. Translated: CATSRAGLAGGLNEQFF.

CDR3 protein: CATSGSGGKSNEQFF. In nucleotides, the CDR3 is TGTGCCACCAGTGGCTCTGGCGGGAAGTCCAATGAGCAGTTCTTC. The rearrangement uses TRBV24-1 and TRBJ2-1; D may be TRBD2 (6 bases). Germline V CDR1 and CDR2: KGHDR, SFDVKD. Trimming took off 5 bases at V and 6 bases at J, with 16 bases between the two ends. The CDR3 spans 15 residues.

CDR3 sequence (DNA): TGTGCCAGCAGTGCGGCGGGGAACGGCGAGCAGTACTTC. It specifies CASSAAGNGEQYF. The gene calls are TRBV25-1 and TRBJ2-7; possibly TRBD2 for D (6 bases). The germline V and J ends were trimmed by 4 bases and 6 bases, with 13 bases remaining between them. The CDR3 has 13 residues. The germline V gene encodes CDR1 MGHDK and CDR2 SYGVNS.

The CDR3 nucleotides read TGTGCCAGCAGCTTCGACAGAAGCCAAGCGTACGAGCAGTACTTC. Its protein product is CASSFDRSQAYEQYF. J is TRBJ2-7 and V is TRBV11-2, with D possibly TRBD1 on 5 matching bases. Germline CDR1 and CDR2: SGHAT and FQNNGV. Deletions cut 3 bases from V and 4 bases from J, with 16 bases between. The CDR3 is 15 amino acids.

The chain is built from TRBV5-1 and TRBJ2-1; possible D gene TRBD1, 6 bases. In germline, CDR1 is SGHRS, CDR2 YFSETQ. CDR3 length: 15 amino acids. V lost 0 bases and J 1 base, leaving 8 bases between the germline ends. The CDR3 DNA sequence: TGCGCCAGCAGCTTGGACAGGGCGTCCTACAATGAGCAGTTCTTC. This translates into CASSLDRASYNEQFF.

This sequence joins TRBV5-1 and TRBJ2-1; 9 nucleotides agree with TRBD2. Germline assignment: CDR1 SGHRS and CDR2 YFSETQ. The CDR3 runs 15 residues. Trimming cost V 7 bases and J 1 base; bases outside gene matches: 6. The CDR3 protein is CASQWRGGSYNEQFF. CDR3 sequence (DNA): TGCGCCAGCCAATGGCGGGGGGGATCCTACAATGAGCAGTTCTTC.

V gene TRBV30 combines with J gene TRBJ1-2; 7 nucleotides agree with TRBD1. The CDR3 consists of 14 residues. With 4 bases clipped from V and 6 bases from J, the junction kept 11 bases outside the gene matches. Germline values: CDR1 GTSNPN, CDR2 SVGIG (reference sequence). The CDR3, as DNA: TGTGCCTGGATTGAGGGGGCGCCGGGAGATGGCTACACCTTC. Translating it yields CAWIEGAPGDGYTF.

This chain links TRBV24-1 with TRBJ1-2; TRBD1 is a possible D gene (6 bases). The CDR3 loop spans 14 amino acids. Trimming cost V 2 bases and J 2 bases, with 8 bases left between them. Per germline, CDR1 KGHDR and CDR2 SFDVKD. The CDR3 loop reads CATSDWTVNYGYTF. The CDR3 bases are TGTGCCACCAGTGATTGGACAGTGAACTATGGCTACACCTTC.

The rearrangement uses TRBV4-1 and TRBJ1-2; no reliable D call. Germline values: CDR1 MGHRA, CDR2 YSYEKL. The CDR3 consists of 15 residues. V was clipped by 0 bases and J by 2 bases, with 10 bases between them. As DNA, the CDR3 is TGCGCCAGCAGCCAAGATCTGTATTTGAACTATGGCTACACCTTC. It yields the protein CASSQDLYLNYGYTF.

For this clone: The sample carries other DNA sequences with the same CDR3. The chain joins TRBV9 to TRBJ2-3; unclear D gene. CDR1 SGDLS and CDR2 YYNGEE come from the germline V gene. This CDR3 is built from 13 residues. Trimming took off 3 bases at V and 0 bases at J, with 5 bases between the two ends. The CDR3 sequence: CASSADSTDTQYF. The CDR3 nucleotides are TGTGCCAGCAGCGCTGACAGCACAGATACGCAGTATTTT.

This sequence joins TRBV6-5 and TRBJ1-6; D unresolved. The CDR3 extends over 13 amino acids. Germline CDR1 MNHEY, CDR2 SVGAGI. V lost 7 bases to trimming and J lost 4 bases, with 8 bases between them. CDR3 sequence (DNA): TGTGCCAGCACGTCGGCGTATAATTCACCCCTCCACTTT. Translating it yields CASTSAYNSPLHF.

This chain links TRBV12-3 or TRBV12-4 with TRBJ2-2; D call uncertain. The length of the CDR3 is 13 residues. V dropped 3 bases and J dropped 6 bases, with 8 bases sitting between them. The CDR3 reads CASSFLLSGELFF. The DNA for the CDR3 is TGTGCCAGCAGTTTCCTGCTTTCCGGGGAGCTGTTTTTT.

This CDR3 is CSVEGGDRSSYEQYF. The CDR3 coding sequence is TGCAGCGTTGAGGGGGGGGACAGGAGCTCCTACGAGCAGTACTTC. This chain uses TRBV29-1 with TRBJ2-7; D possibly corresponds to TRBD1 (8 bases). The CDR3 has 15 amino acids. The V end was cut by 3 bases, the J end by 0 bases, with 15 bases between. Per germline, CDR1 SQVTM and CDR2 ANQGSEA.

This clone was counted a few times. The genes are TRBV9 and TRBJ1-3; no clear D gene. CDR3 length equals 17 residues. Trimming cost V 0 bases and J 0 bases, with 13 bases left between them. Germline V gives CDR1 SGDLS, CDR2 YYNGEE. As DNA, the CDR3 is TGTGCCAGCAGCGTAGATGCCCCCAGCCACTCTGGAAACACCATATATTTT. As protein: CASSVDAPSHSGNTIYF.

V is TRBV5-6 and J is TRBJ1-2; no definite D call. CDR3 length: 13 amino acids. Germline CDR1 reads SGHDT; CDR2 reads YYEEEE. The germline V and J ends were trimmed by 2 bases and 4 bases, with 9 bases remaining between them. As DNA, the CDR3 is TGTGCCAGCAGCTTAATTTCCCTCTATGGCTACACCTTC. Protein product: CASSLISLYGYTF. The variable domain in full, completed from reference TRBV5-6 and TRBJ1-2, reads DAGVTQSPTHLIKTRGQQVTLRCSPKSGHDTVSWYQQALGQGPQFIFQYYEEEERQRGNFPDRFSGHQFPNYSSELNVNALLLGDSALYLCASSLISLYGYTFGSGTRLTVV.

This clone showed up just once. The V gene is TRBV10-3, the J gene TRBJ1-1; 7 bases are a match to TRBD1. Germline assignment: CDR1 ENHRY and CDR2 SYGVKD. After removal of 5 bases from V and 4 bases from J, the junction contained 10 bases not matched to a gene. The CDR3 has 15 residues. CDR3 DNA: TGTGCCATCAGTAAAAATACAGGGGAGGCCACTGAAGCTTTCTTT. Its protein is CAISKNTGEATEAFF.

CDR3 DNA: TGTGCCAGCAGCTTAAGGAGGAATAATTCACCCCTCCACTTT. As protein: CASSLRRNNSPLHF. The V gene is TRBV7-3, the J gene TRBJ1-6; D call uncertain. The V gene lost 1 base and the J gene lost 5 bases, with 6 bases spanning the gap. The CDR3 has 14 residues. Germline CDR1 reads SGHTA; CDR2 reads FQGTGA.

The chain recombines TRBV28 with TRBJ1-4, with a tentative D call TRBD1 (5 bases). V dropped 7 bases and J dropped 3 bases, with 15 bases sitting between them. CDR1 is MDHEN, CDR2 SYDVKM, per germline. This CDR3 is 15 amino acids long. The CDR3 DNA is TGTGCCAGCACCTTGGTGACAGCTCCTAATGAAAAACTGTTTTTT. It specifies CASTLVTAPNEKLFF.